This is a list of T cell receptor beta chains from one sample in a study of blood T cell repertoires in COVID-19. Using immunoSEQ multiplex PCR, the repertoire was profiled, and TCRdb retains in-frame clones only, with some absent. The table includes 150,000 to 200,000 clones, around 86% detected once. Sequencing was done on a sample of peripheral blood. Receptors originate from a man aged 55 to 69 with acute or convalescent COVID-19. Both conserved end residues are part of each CDR3.

cdr3_aa j_call v_call
CASSPGVTGELFF TRBJ2-2 TRBV5-1
CASSSIAGNSYNEQFF TRBJ2-1 TRBV7-8
CASSTDRSSEKLFF TRBJ1-4 TRBV28
CASSAYGEQYF TRBJ2-7 TRBV11-2
CASSLWRDQPQHF TRBJ1-5 TRBV5-8
CASSLTQGATGELFF TRBJ2-2 TRBV11-2
CASSDRFSTDTQYF TRBJ2-3 TRBV27
CAWIENRAFF TRBJ1-1 TRBV30
CASSHRLGLAGEYEQYF TRBJ2-7 TRBV28
CASSPRPQHF TRBJ1-5 TRBV11-3
CASRPRQGASNQPQHF TRBJ1-5 TRBV27
CASSSPGTGGSRGYTF TRBJ1-2 TRBV28
CAISPGQQETQYF TRBJ2-5 TRBV10-3
CASSRDRGTYGYTF TRBJ1-2 TRBV6-4
CASSFGTGVTGELFF TRBJ2-2 TRBV5-1
CASSLPGTGVKGYTF TRBJ1-2 TRBV5-6
CATSRAGTGDYEQYF TRBJ2-7 TRBV15
CASSRGSGGTDTQYF TRBJ2-3 TRBV7-3
CASSLEASGAWDEQYF TRBJ2-7 TRBV5-1
CASSADRGRTTEAFF TRBJ1-1 TRBV21-1
CASSLAGLAGGHEQFF TRBJ2-1 TRBV5-1
CASRVPLGKLFF TRBJ1-4 TRBV6-5
CASSLGTSGIYEQYF TRBJ2-7 TRBV11-2
CASSRDRAQETQYF TRBJ2-5 TRBV6-5
CASREASGTDTQYF TRBJ2-3 TRBV2
CASGSGSSYEQYF TRBJ2-7 TRBV5-1
CASSLDRTGYNEQFF TRBJ2-1 TRBV11-1
CASRTETGRGGGYTF TRBJ1-2 TRBV2
CASSLQDRAKTQYF TRBJ2-5 TRBV5-1
CASSWAGPYSTDTQYF TRBJ2-3 TRBV6-6
CASSASTGIGRNQPQHF TRBJ1-5 TRBV9
CAISADQGLATNEKLFF TRBJ1-4 TRBV10-3
CASSQDRTAGGLVSYEQYF TRBJ2-7 TRBV3-1/TRBV3-2
CASSPGQTSNQPQHF TRBJ1-5 TRBV7-2
CASSLGGLTNEKLFF TRBJ1-4 TRBV7-9
CSVLLGEKLFF TRBJ1-4 TRBV29-1
CASMERSGRAGNEQFF TRBJ2-1 TRBV2
CASSLDRGEQYF TRBJ2-7 TRBV5-4
CASSLGAGNTEAFF TRBJ1-1 TRBV5-1
CASNRLAGDTGELFF TRBJ2-2 TRBV27
CASSLGQGNSPLHF TRBJ1-6 TRBV5-1
CASSLGTNSPLHF TRBJ1-6 TRBV7-2
CASSLYPSSSYEQYF TRBJ2-7 TRBV7-3
CASSLLLAGDEQYF TRBJ2-7 TRBV5-4
CASSPRTGNVPGELFF TRBJ2-2 TRBV18
CASSSRYSSYNEQFF TRBJ2-1 TRBV11-1
CASTSRGGGRDQPQHF TRBJ1-5 TRBV28
CAIRGGEGNEKLFF TRBJ1-4 TRBV10-3
CASSRTGTEAFF TRBJ1-1 TRBV19
CASSKQGPTTEAFF TRBJ1-1 TRBV2
CSVGQGVGADTQYF TRBJ2-3 TRBV29-1
CASSWQTGELFF TRBJ2-2 TRBV10-2
CASSGRGLKEKLFF TRBJ1-4 TRBV10-2
CASSLVPSRSEQYF TRBJ2-7 TRBV11-2
CAMRPAGGSYTF TRBJ1-2 TRBV10-3
CASRIAQSYNEQFF TRBJ2-1 TRBV6-5
CASSLAEGGVNEKLFF TRBJ1-4 TRBV13
CASSPQRASGNTIYF TRBJ1-3 TRBV18
CASSQTGWQPQHF TRBJ1-5 TRBV6-5
CASSLHGTGSSSGNTIYF TRBJ1-3 TRBV7-9